The TCR beta chain under discussion was sequenced for a study of T cells in Graves' hyperthyroidism and ophthalmopathy. Cells are PBMCs isolated from about 10 ml of fresh blood. The investigators amplified TCR beta CDR3 regions from RNA transcripts. First-round RT-PCR targeting the TCR CDR3 was performed with the HTBI primer set. MiXCR, run by TCRdb on the multiplex PCR reads, gives a single entry per CDR3 protein. This table has about 420,000 distinct CDR3 sequences, about a sixth appearing once. There are 11 residues in the CDR3. Germline CDR1 is ENHRY and CDR2 is SYGVKD. With V trimmed by 9 bases and J by 5 bases, 3 bases remained unmatched.

The sequence came from a woman younger than 30 with Graves' hyperthyroidism. The gene calls are TRBV10-3 and TRBJ2-5; TRBD2 matches at 7 bases. The sequenced material came from blood. The CDR3 DNA sequence: TGTGCCATTGGGGGGGGGGAGACCCAGTACTTC. Its protein is CAIGGGETQYF.